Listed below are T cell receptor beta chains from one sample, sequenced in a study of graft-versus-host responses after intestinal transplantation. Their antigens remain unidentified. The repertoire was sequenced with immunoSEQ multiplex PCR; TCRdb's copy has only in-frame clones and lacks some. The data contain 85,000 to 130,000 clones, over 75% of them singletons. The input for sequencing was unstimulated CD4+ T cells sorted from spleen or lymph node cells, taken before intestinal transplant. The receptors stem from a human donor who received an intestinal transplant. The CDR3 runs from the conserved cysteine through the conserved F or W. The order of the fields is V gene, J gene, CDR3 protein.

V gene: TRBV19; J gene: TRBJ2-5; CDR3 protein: CASRGGQPQETQYF
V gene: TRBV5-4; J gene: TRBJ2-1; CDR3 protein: CASREGTSTYNEQFF
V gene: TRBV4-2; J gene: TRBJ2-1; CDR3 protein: CASSQDLTPLAGYEQFF
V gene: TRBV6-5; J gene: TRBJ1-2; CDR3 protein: CASSRGTGPSYGYTF
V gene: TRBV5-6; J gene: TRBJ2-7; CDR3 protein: CASSRTGAGSYEQYF
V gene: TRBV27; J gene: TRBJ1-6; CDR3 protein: CASRTNFESPLHF
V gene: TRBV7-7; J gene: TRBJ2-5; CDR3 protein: CASSLEAGHGGETQYF
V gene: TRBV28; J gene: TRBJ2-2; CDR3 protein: CASSLQPGAGGELFF
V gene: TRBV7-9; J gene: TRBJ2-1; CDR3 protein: CASSLADRGGNEQFF
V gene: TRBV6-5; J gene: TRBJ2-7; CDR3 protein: CASRSTGGSSYEQYF
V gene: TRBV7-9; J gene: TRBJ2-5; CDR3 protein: CASSFLPGTSLQETQYF
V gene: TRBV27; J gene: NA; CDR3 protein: CASSFKGVSYEQYF
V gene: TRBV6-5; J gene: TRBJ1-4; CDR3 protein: CASRGEDEKLFF
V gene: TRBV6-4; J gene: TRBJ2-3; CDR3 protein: CASSSGGTDTQYF
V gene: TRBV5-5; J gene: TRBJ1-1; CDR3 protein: CASSLESVWATEAFF
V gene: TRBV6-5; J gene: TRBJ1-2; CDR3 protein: CASSYSGGAGYTF
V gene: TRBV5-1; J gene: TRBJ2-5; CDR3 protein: CASRLQGQNQETQYF
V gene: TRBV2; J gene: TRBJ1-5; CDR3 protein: CASSEGQGNQPQHF
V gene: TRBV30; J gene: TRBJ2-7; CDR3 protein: CAWSGAGGPQDEQYF
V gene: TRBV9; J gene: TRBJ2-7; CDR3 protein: CASSGTGTTREQYF
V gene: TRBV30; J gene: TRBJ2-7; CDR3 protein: CAWSAGVPSYEQYF
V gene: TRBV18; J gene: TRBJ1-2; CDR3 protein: CASSPPDRGYGYTF
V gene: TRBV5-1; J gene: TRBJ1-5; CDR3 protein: CASRGDPYSNQPQHF
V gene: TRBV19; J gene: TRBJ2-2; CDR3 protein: CASIQGEGGSTGELFF
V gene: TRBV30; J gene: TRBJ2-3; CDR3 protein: CAGTLRLTDTQYF
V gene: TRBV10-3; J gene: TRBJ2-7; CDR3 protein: CAISESTRQYEQYF
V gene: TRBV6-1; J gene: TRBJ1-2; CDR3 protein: CASSYGGARF
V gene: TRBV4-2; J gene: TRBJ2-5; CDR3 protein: CASSQGTSGRSQETQYF
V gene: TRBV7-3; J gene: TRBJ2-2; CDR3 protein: CASSLTYSGSGELFF
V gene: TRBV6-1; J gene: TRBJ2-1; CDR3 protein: CASNPGPNEQFF
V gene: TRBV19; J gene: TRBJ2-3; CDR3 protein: CASSEAATDTQYF
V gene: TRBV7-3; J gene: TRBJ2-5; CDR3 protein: CASSFGNRLETQYF
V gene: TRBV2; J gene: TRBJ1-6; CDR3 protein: CASSAGQGAGSPLHF
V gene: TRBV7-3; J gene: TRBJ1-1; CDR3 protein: CASSPGQGAMAFF
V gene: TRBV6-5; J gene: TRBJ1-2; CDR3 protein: CASRVAGANYGYTF
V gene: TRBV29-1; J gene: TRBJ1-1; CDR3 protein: CSVHRTGKGGTEAFF
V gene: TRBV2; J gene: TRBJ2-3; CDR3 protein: CASSERGPTDTQYF
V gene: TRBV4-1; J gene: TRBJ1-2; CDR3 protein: CASSQDSRTASNYGYTF
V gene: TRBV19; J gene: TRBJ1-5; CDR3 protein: CASKNHGTGEPQHF
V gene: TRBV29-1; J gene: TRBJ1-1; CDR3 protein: CSVAQGGRPLNTEAFF
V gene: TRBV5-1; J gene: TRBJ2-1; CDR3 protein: CASSPPGTSGLNEQFF
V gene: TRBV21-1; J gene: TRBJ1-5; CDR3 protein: CANARWGGRINQPQHF
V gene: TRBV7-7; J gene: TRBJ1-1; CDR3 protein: CVSSLGQVNTEAFF
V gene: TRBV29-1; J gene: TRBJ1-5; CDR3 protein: CSVGGRGNQPQHF
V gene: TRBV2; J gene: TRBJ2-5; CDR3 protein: CASSRRLAGGQETQYF
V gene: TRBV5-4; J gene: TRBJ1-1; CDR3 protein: CASSLAGGSNTEAFF
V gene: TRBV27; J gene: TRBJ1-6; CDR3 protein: CASRRDNSPLHF
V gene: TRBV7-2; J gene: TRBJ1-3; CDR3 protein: CASVRQPGSGNTIYF
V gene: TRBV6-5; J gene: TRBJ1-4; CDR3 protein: CASSYSLDRGEKLFF
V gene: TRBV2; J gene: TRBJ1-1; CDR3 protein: CASSRRGTEAFF
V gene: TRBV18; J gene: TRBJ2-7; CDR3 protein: CASSPRTGTSGADEQYF
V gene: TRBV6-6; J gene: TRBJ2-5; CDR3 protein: CASSTTVPARETQYF
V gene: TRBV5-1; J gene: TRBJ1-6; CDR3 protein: CASSLAPGHDNSPLHF
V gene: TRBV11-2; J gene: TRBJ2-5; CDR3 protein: CASRRGGNLQETQYF
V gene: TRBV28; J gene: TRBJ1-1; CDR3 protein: CASSPGGQGKAFF
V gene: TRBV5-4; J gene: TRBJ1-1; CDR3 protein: CASRMGQGNTEAFF
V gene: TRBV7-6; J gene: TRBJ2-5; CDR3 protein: CASSVGPTSRETQYF